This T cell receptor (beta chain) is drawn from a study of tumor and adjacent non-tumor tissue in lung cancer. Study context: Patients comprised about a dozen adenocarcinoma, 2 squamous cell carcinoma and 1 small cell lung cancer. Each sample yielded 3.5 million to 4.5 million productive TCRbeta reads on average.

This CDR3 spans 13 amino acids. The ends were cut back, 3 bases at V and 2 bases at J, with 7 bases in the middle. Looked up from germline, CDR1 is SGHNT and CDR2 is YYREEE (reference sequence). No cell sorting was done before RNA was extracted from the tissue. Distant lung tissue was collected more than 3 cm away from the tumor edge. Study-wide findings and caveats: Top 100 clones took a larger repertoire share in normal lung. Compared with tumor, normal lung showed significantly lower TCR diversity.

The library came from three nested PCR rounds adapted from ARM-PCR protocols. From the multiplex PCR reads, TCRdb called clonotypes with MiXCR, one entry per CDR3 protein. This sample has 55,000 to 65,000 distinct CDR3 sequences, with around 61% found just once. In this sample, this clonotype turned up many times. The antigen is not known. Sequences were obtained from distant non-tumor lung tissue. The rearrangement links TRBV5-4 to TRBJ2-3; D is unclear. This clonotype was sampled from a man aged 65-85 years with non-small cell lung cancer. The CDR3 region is CASSSSYTDTQYF. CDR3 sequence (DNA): TGTGCCAGCAGCTCTTCCTACACAGATACGCAGTATTTT. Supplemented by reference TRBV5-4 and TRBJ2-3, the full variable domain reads ETGVTQSPTHLIKTRGQQVTLRCSSQSGHNTVSWYQQALGQGPQFIFQYYREEENGRGNFPPRFSGLQFPNYSSELNVNALELDDSALYLCASSSSYTDTQYFGPGTRLTVL.